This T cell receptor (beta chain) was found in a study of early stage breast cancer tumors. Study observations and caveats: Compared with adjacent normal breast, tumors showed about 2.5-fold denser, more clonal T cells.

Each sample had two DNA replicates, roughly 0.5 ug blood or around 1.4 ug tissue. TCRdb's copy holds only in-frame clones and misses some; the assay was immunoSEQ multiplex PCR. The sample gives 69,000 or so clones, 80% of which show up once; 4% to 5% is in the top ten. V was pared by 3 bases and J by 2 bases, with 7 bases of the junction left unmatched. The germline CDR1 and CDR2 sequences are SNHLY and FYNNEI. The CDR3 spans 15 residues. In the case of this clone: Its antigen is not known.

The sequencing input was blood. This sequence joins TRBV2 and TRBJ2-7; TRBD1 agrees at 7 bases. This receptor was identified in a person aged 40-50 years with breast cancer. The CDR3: CASSEGQGVTYEQYF. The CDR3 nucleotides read TGTGCCAGCAGTGAGGGGCAGGGGGTAACCTACGAGCAGTACTTC. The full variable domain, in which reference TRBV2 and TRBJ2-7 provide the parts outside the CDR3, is EPEVTQTPSHQVTQMGQEVILRCVPISNHLYFYWYRQILGQKVEFLVSFYNNEISEKSEIFDDQFSVERPDGSNFTLKIRSTKLEDSAMYFCASSEGQGVTYEQYFGPGTRLTVT.